These 21 T cell receptor beta chains originate from one sample sequenced in a study of identical twins. TCRdb called the 5' RACE reads again in MiXCR, with one record for every CDR3 protein. The data contain about 1.7 million distinct CDR3 sequences, around a third of them singletons. Specimen: cord blood. These TCRs come from a newborn girl in good health.

The V gene is TRBV6-5, the J gene TRBJ2-1, with 13 bases lining up with TRBD2. The CDR3 runs to 22 residues. V was pared by 0 bases and J by 0 bases, with 14 bases of the junction left unmatched. Germline V gives CDR1 MNHEY, CDR2 SVGAGI. The CDR3 nucleotides read TGTGCCAGCAGTTACTCGATTTTGGAACTAGCGGGAGGGCCCGTCTCCTACAATGAGCAGTTCTTC. Translated: CASSYSILELAGGPVSYNEQFF.

V usage is TRBV12-3 or TRBV12-4 and J usage is TRBJ1-1; D is uncertain. With 4 bases removed from V and 0 bases from J, the gap between germline ends came to 9 bases. The CDR3 has 14 residues. The CDR3 sequence is CASSSKRMNTEAFF. CDR3 DNA sequence: TGTGCCAGCAGTTCAAAACGGATGAACACTGAAGCTTTCTTT.

This clonotype was recorded once. This chain connects TRBV20-1 to TRBJ2-5; D is possibly TRBD2 (6 bases). The J call may not be correct, given that the DNA end is closer to TRBJ2-1. This CDR3 has 15 residues. Germline V gene data show CDR1 as DFQATT and CDR2 as SNEGSKA (reference sequence). In nucleotides, the CDR3 is TGCAGTGCTAGGCCCGTTCGGGGGAGCAAAGAGACCCAGTTCTTC. This codes for CSARPVRGSKETQFF.

This clonotype came up a few times. The chain carries TRBV10-1 and TRBJ2-3, with 9 nucleotides matching TRBD2. Germline V gene lookup returns CDR1 WNHNN and CDR2 SYGVQD (reference sequence). This CDR3 spans 17 amino acids. V gave up 0 bases and J gave up 0 bases; unmatched junction bases: 4. DNA of the CDR3: TGCGCCAGCAGTGAGTCCCCAACTAGCGGGAGCACAGATACGCAGTATTTT. It codes for CASSESPTSGSTDTQYF.

The J gene is TRBJ2-7, the V gene TRBV29-1; D gene unclear. The V gene's germline CDR1 is SQVTM and CDR2 ANQGSEA. The CDR3 is 10 amino acids. Trimming removed 6 bases from V and 7 bases from J, with 10 bases in between. The CDR3 spells CSVGWGEQYF. The CDR3 nucleotides are TGCAGCGTAGGTTGGGGTGAGCAGTACTTC.

In its sample, this clonotype was seen once. V is TRBV12-3 or TRBV12-4 and J is TRBJ2-7; 7 bases agree with TRBD2. The CDR3 spans 15 residues. V lost 3 bases, J lost 0 bases, and 5 bases stayed unmatched. CDR3 amino acids: CASSFRLASSYEQYF. DNA of the CDR3: TGTGCCAGCAGTTTCCGACTAGCCAGCTCCTACGAGCAGTACTTC.

The rearrangement joins TRBV6-2 or TRBV6-3 to TRBJ2-1, with 8 bases lining up with TRBD2. With 2 bases clipped from V and 4 bases from J, the junction kept 16 bases outside the gene matches. CDR3 length: 19 amino acids. Germline values: CDR1 MNHEY, CDR2 SVGEGT. The CDR3 reads CASSYAWFGRLAGYNEQFF. For the CDR3, the DNA is TGTGCCAGCAGTTACGCTTGGTTCGGTCGGCTAGCGGGTTACAATGAGCAGTTCTTC.

The V gene is TRBV14, the J gene TRBJ2-3; D possibly corresponds to TRBD1 (6 bases). This CDR3 contains 16 residues. The germline V and J ends were trimmed by 0 bases and 3 bases, with 13 bases remaining between them. CDR1 and CDR2 from the germline V gene are SGHDN and FVKESK. The DNA for the CDR3 is TGTGCCAGCAGCCAAGATGGGCCAGGGGCAACAGATACGCAGTATTTT. Amino acid sequence: CASSQDGPGATDTQYF.

J is TRBJ2-5 and V is TRBV12-3 or TRBV12-4; maybe TRBD2 (7 bases). The CDR3 sequence is 18 residues long. V gave up 3 bases and J gave up 2 bases, with 22 bases separating them. The CDR3 reads CASSFTYGGGGLQETQYF. DNA for the CDR3: TGTGCCAGCAGTTTTACGTACGGTGGCGGGGGCCTGCAAGAGACCCAGTACTTC.

CDR3 DNA sequence: TGCAGCGTTGTGGGGGGCGCCGTCACTGAAGCTTTCTTT. As protein: CSVVGGAVTEAFF. The chain couples TRBV29-1 to TRBJ1-1; perhaps TRBD1 as D (6 bases). Trimming cost V 4 bases and J 4 bases, with 13 bases left between them. CDR3 size: 13 residues. CDR1 is SQVTM and CDR2 is ANQGSEA in the germline V gene.

This clonotype was counted many times. The gene calls are TRBV12-3 or TRBV12-4 and TRBJ1-2, with unresolved D. This CDR3 has 14 amino acids. The germline V and J ends were trimmed by 2 bases and 0 bases, with 7 bases remaining between them. CDR3 loop: CASSLFWTNYGYTF. The CDR3 DNA follows: TGTGCCAGCAGTTTATTTTGGACTAACTATGGCTACACCTTC.

The chain uses TRBV20-1 and TRBJ2-1; D is ambiguous. Germline CDR1 and CDR2: DFQATT and SNEGSKA (reference sequence). The CDR3 length is 13 residues. Trimming removed 5 bases from V and 7 bases from J, with 15 bases in between. The DNA of the CDR3 is TGCAGTGCTCCTCCGGAACAGATAAATGAGCAGTTCTTC. This sequence encodes CSAPPEQINEQFF.

The chain recombines TRBV27 with TRBJ2-5; D is possibly TRBD2 (6 bases). The CDR3 runs to 15 residues. Deletions cut 6 bases from V and 4 bases from J, with 18 bases between. The germline V gene has CDR1 MNHEY and CDR2 SMNVEV (reference sequence). The CDR3 DNA sequence: TGTGCCAGCAGCTTGGCCCAACCGGGACTAGAGACCCAGTACTTC. It codes for CASSLAQPGLETQYF.

This chain links TRBV6-1 with TRBJ2-3; weak D call: TRBD1 (5 bases). CDR3 length: 13 amino acids. Trimming shortened V by 6 bases and J by 0 bases, and 7 bases separated the two germline ends. Germline-derived CDR1 and CDR2 are MNHNS and SASEGT. The CDR3 protein is CASSGHSTDTQYF. The CDR3, as DNA: TGTGCCAGCAGCGGACATAGCACAGATACGCAGTATTTT.

CDR3: CASSFPPIAGGPEQYF. CDR3 nucleotides: TGTGCCAGCAGTTTCCCACCGATAGCGGGAGGGCCGGAGCAGTACTTC. V and J are TRBV28 and TRBJ2-7; 11 bases fit TRBD2. The CDR3 loop spans 16 amino acids. V shed 3 bases and J 7 bases; nucleotides not matched to a gene: 11. Per the germline V gene, CDR1 is MDHEN and CDR2 is SYDVKM. The full variable domain, its missing parts supplied by reference TRBV28 and TRBJ2-7, is DVKVTQSSRYLVKRTGEKVFLECVQDMDHENMFWYRQDPGLGLRLIYFSYDVKMKEKGDIPEGYSVSREKKERFSLILESASTNQTSMYLCASSFPPIAGGPEQYFGPGTRLTVT.

This clonotype was detected a few times. The chain couples TRBV6-1 to TRBJ1-1; 8 nucleotides agree with TRBD1. Germline trimming cut 4 bases from V and 3 bases from J; bases unmatched to any gene: 13. The CDR3 totals 17 residues. The germline gives CDR1 MNHNS, CDR2 SASEGT. The CDR3 loop is CASSVLQGAREDTEAFF. The CDR3 coding sequence is TGTGCCAGCAGTGTTCTTCAGGGGGCGCGGGAGGACACTGAAGCTTTCTTT.

The rearrangement uses TRBV29-1 and TRBJ2-3; 7 bases are shared with TRBD1. Germline loops: CDR1 SQVTM, CDR2 ANQGSEA. Losses at the gene ends were 6 bases for V and 4 bases for J; bases not matched to a gene: 4. The CDR3 contains 12 residues. The CDR3 protein is CSVWDSPDTQYF. CDR3 in DNA: TGCAGCGTATGGGACAGCCCAGATACGCAGTATTTT.

The chain links TRBV11-2 to TRBJ1-2; maybe TRBD1 (5 bases). The CDR3 runs 14 residues. The germline V gene has CDR1 SGHAT and CDR2 FQNNGV. V shed 5 bases and J shed 4 bases, with 14 bases lying between them. This chain's CDR3 is CASSPTGPSYGYTF. CDR3 sequence (DNA): TGTGCCAGCAGCCCTACAGGACCCTCCTATGGCTACACCTTC.

The sample holds a few counts of this clonotype. The chain is built from TRBV6-5 and TRBJ1-5, with 7 bases aligning to TRBD1. The CDR3 length is 14 residues. Trimming took 5 bases from V and 6 from J; bases not matched to a gene: 7. The germline V gene has CDR1 MNHEY and CDR2 SVGAGI. The CDR3, as DNA: TGTGCCAGCAGTCGACAGGGCGATGGTCAGCCCCAGCATTTT. This translates into CASSRQGDGQPQHF.

This clonotype was recorded at least ten times. The V call is TRBV20-1, the J call TRBJ2-7; 11 bases fit TRBD1. The trim removed 6 bases at V and 3 bases at J, leaving 4 bases unmatched. Germline CDR1 DFQATT, CDR2 SNEGSKA (reference sequence). The CDR3 is 13 amino acids. CDR3 protein: CSASGTGGYEQYF. CDR3 nucleotides: TGCAGTGCATCCGGGACAGGGGGCTACGAGCAGTACTTC.

The gene calls are TRBV4-2 and TRBJ2-7, with D possibly matching TRBD2 (5 bases). V lost 0 bases to trimming and J lost 0 bases, with 15 bases between them. This CDR3 is 17 amino acids long. The germline gives CDR1 LGHNA, CDR2 YNFKEQ. The CDR3 is CASSQDNGGWGSYEQYF. In DNA, the CDR3 is TGTGCCAGCAGCCAAGATAACGGCGGGTGGGGCTCCTACGAGCAGTACTTC.